The 10 T cell receptor beta chains below all came from one sample that was sequenced in a study of vaccination effects on CD4 cells after COVID-19 (dated by TCRdb to between 2020 and 2023). The ViraFEST assay stimulated PBMC with viral peptide pools and then used TCR sequencing to identify antigen-specific CD4+ T cell clonotypes by expansion. After more than nine days of culture, CD4+ T cells were isolated with the EasySep CD4+ T cell isolation kit. None of the healthy vaccine recipients had a prior SARS-CoV-2 infection, which was confirmed by nucleocapsid antibody tests that came back negative both before and after vaccination. Library preparation used the immunoSEQ multiplex PCR assay. What TCRdb holds here is the immuneACCESS table cut down to in-frame rearrangements. Part of the clones is not present; checked against another copy, under half of the missing clones reflect an unresolved V gene, and the others are unexplained. Counted in this sample were 50,000 to 60,000 clones; roughly 70% of them appeared once. About 18% of the sample belongs to the ten largest clones.

These receptors have no known antigen. The material was CD4+ T cells from PBMCs cultured with SARS-CoV-2 spike peptides, obtained before COVID-19 vaccination. The cell subset or site label, read with the paper, signifies: SARS-CoV-2 spike overlapping peptide pool stimulation. The receptors come from a human donor who received a COVID-19 vaccine.

V is TRBV20-1 and J is TRBJ2-1, with 12 bases matching TRBD2. Germline assignment: CDR1 DFQATT and CDR2 SNEGSKA (reference sequence). The CDR3 spans 19 residues. The V and J ends lost 3 bases and 1 base, in that order; junction bases with no gene match: 13. The CDR3, as DNA: TGCAGTGCTAGTGGAAAGGGACTAGCGGGTTCGTTGTCCTACAATGAGCAGTTCTTC. Its protein is CSASGKGLAGSLSYNEQFF.

The rearrangement joins TRBV28 to TRBJ1-1; D is possibly TRBD1 (5 bases). The CDR3 consists of 13 residues. Germline assignment: CDR1 MDHEN and CDR2 SYDVKM. The ends were cut back, 3 bases at V and 8 bases at J, with 13 bases in the middle. DNA for the CDR3: TGTGCCAGCAGTTTGAGGGACGCCCTCGAAGCTTTCTTT. This gives the protein CASSLRDALEAFF.

This clone was counted only a few times. The rearrangement links TRBV6-5 to TRBJ1-4; 7 bases match TRBD1. V was pared by 0 bases and J by 2 bases, with 0 bases of the junction left unmatched. Germline assignment: CDR1 MNHEY and CDR2 SVGAGI. The length of the CDR3 is 15 residues. DNA of the CDR3: TGTGCCAGCAGTTACTCGGGACAGACTAATGAAAAACTGTTTTTT. Amino acids: CASSYSGQTNEKLFF.

The chain employs TRBV29-1 and TRBJ2-3, with 8 bases identical to TRBD2. This CDR3 has 14 residues. The J segment lost 2 bases and the V segment lost 7 bases, leaving 8 bases of the junction unmatched. In germline, CDR1 is SQVTM, CDR2 ANQGSEA. CDR3 nucleotides: TGCAGCGCCTCGGGGGGGGGAAACACAGATACGCAGTATTTT. Amino acids: CSASGGGNTDTQYF.

CDR3 amino acids: CASSTTGAYTGELFF. The DNA for the CDR3 is TGTGCCAGCAGTACCACAGGGGCTTACACCGGGGAGCTGTTTTTT. J is TRBJ2-2 and V is TRBV2; TRBD1 matches 7 bases. CDR3 size: 15 residues. The V gene end was trimmed by 5 bases and the J gene end by 3 bases; junction bases not matched to a gene: 6. Germline V gene sequence: CDR1 SNHLY, CDR2 FYNNEI.

The table lists this clone with a few counts. This chain connects TRBV27 to TRBJ2-7; D gene uncertain. The germline gives CDR1 MNHEY, CDR2 SMNVEV (reference sequence). CDR3 length: 15 residues. With 3 bases removed from V and 4 bases from J, the gap between germline ends came to 16 bases. The CDR3 nucleotides are TGTGCCAGCAGTTTGTGGGGTGGCCCCGAGTACGAGCAGTACTTC. The encoded protein is CASSLWGGPEYEQYF.

The V gene is TRBV4-1, the J gene TRBJ1-2, with D uncertain. This CDR3 spans 16 amino acids. Trimming shortened V by 2 bases and J by 5 bases, and 18 bases separated the two germline ends. CDR1 is MGHRA and CDR2 is YSYEKL in the germline V gene. CDR3 bases: TGCGCCAGCAGCCAATGGGCTCCGGGAACCGATTATGGCTACACCTTC. Its translation: CASSQWAPGTDYGYTF.

The chain recombines TRBV4-3 with TRBJ2-7, with D possibly TRBD1 on 5 matching bases. V lost 0 bases to trimming and J lost 2 bases, with 14 bases between them. Germline CDR1 LGHNA, CDR2 YSLEER. The CDR3 has 16 residues. For the CDR3, the DNA is TGCGCCAGCAGCCAAGATGCCGCAGGGATCCCCTACGAGCAGTACTTC. Its protein product is CASSQDAAGIPYEQYF.

V is TRBV29-1 and J is TRBJ1-1, with 8 bases matching TRBD1. The V segment lost 3 bases and the J segment 4 bases; nucleotides outside the gene matches: 7. The CDR3 sequence is 14 residues long. The germline CDR1 and CDR2 sequences are SQVTM and ANQGSEA. CDR3 nucleotides: TGCAGCGTTGATAACAGGGGGTCCGCCACTGAAGCTTTCTTT. This translates into CSVDNRGSATEAFF.

This clone turned up a few times. The V gene is TRBV2, the J gene TRBJ2-7; D possibly corresponds to TRBD2 (6 bases). V lost 6 bases to trimming and J lost 6 bases, with 18 bases between them. The CDR3 has 14 residues. Germline loops: CDR1 SNHLY, CDR2 FYNNEI. In nucleotides, the CDR3 is TGTGCCAGCAGACGCGGGACCGGCTGGCTCGAGCAGTACTTC. Its protein is CASRRGTGWLEQYF.